This TCR beta chain emerged from a study of early T cells in non-severe SARS-CoV-2 infection. Germline-derived CDR1 and CDR2 are KGHSH and LQKENI. The V segment lost 0 bases and the J segment 6 bases; nucleotides outside the gene matches: 5. The CDR3 consists of 14 residues. As part of library construction, unique molecular identifiers were attached to individual cDNA molecules. TCRdb reprocessed the 5' RACE reads via MiXCR and lists one record per CDR3 protein. The data show tens of thousands of distinct CDR3 sequences, with around 5.2% seen just once and about 4% held by the top ten. The rearrangement joins TRBV18 to TRBJ2-7; 7 nucleotides match TRBD2. Sequencing was done on a sample of whole blood. The receptor was derived from an adult who was a healthcare worker with PCR-confirmed SARS-CoV-2 infection or an uninfected control (not recorded which). CDR3 in amino acids: CASSPPAGVTEQYF. In nucleotides, the CDR3 is TGTGCCAGCTCACCACCCGCGGGAGTCACCGAGCAGTACTTC.